This record looks at one T cell receptor beta chain sequence and its context. Its target is not known. The PCR contained 60 Vbeta and 13 Jbeta primers. Sequencing was performed with immunoSEQ multiplex PCR; in TCRdb, only in-frame clones are kept and a portion is missing. Here the sample spans 150,000 to 200,000 clones, around 79% being singletons. This sample is part of a study of cytomegalovirus exposure and HLA in healthy donors. Study-wide context: The early release's HLA-typed donors yielded approximately 82 million unique TCRs. General study results and limits: A later analysis reportedly found fewer N-insertions in an Asian-associated ancestry cluster than the approximately 730-donor mean. A later analysis linked a missense variant in DCLRE1C to the trimming of TCR beta V and J genes. The authors reported that TCR beta sequences could predict HLA-A and HLA-B alleles. These predictions were accurate for most subjects in the first cohort.

The CDR3 extends over 12 amino acids. The germline CDR1 and CDR2 sequences are MGHRA and YSYEKL. V was pared by 4 bases and J by 5 bases, with 8 bases between. V and J are TRBV4-1 and TRBJ2-5; D remains ambiguous. The sequence came from a man aged 35 to 55 in good health and CMV-seronegative. The sample taken for sequencing was PBMCs. The CDR3 loop is CASSPIRETQYF. In DNA, the CDR3 is TGCGCCAGCAGCCCCATTCGGGAGACCCAGTACTTC.